This entry concerns a single TCR beta chain. Its antigen is not yet known. One base away there is no much larger clone; base qualities are not given. The same CDR3 can be traced to other DNA sequences in this sample. CDR1 and CDR2, looked up from the germline V gene (reference sequence), are LNHNV and YYDKDF. CDR3 length: 16 amino acids, cysteine to phenylalanine. CDR3 DNA is the only sequence kept; it has 48 bases, read in frame from the first base. The germline ends are 15 bases apart after V is trimmed by 0 bases and J by 6 bases. Using the deep immunoSEQ assay, multiplex PCR amplified TCR CDR3 regions from genomic DNA. Extracted genomic DNA from each cell subset was spread evenly across all wells of several immunoSEQ 96-well plates, with each plate serving as a replicate. Each replicate PCR for unsorted PBMC received approximately 0.3 ug genomic DNA, equal to about 30,000 T cell genomes. Ten immunoSEQ deep assay plates were used to sequence unsorted PBMC genomic DNA. The purified libraries were quantified using a Qubit 3.0 fluorometer, sized with a Bioanalyzer 2100, and then quantified again using the KAPA Library Quantification kit. A separate single-read 150-cycle Illumina NextSeq 550 flow cell was used to sequence each immunoSEQ 96-well plate. Processing in the source paper ran as follows. Because the immunoSEQ output held only junctional sequences and lacked quality scores, the filtering could not match the filtering applied to full-length reads. To assign V/J genes and CDR3, sequences were annotated using PyIR, a Python wrapper for IgBLAST v1.9, with IMGT germline references. Reads were filtered out if the reads had weak V/J assignments (E-value above 1e-6), no CDR3, stop codons, out-of-frame junctions, or ambiguous translated residues. V3J clonotypes were defined by identical inferred V gene, J gene, and CDR3 amino acid sequence. Percentage overlap between repertoires was calculated by dividing the number of shared unique clonotypes by the size of the smaller repertoire. Three approaches were used to assess repertoire richness: RTK rarefaction, the Chao1 estimator, and Recon v2.1 estimates of unobserved clonotypes. TCRdb took over this immuneACCESS table, retaining in-frame rearrangements with V and J assigned. Such tables are incomplete; in checked studies, under half of the missing clones stem from an unresolved V gene, and the remainder is unexplained. The V and J calls and the clone size are those of that table, but D and trimming were determined from the DNA. This sample comprises hundreds of thousands of clones, roughly 79% of them detected only once. The ten largest clones represent 12% of the sample.

The sample originates from a study of shared clonotypes between healthy human individuals (dated by TCRdb to about 2020). Context from the whole study: The cohort comprised a couple of women and a few men aged 18 to 49 years. Different laboratories and diverse techniques were used to prepare libraries and sequence TCR repertoires, to increase sequencing depth and limit assay-specific biases. Per donor, leukapheresis produced somewhere between about 0.85 and 10 billion PBMCs. To estimate repertoire size and how much clonotype sharing occurs between individuals, the study deeply sequenced the blood TCR repertoires of several healthy adults.

Donors were healthy HIV-negative adults with no recently reported acute infections or vaccinations. Every donor was a Caucasian adult living in Nashville, Tennessee, USA. For unsorted samples, 90 million or so PBMCs were counted and genomic DNA was extracted with the QIAamp DNA Blood Mini kit. Blood was collected by leukapheresis, and PBMCs were isolated by Ficoll-Histopaque density gradient centrifugation and then cryopreserved in liquid nitrogen vapor phase. What the work shows at the level of the full study, not this receptor alone: Pairwise subsampling led to the expectation that sequencing depth would affect the degree of clonotype sharing among donors. Because the study included only a small number of donors, the genetic and exposure-history diversity represented was limited. Only blood was sampled, and tissue TCR repertoires likely differ from those in blood.

The V and J segments used are TRBV15 and TRBJ2-1, with the D call tentatively TRBD1 or TRBD2, each fitting 6 bases. Sequencing input: PBMCs. This TCR was recovered from a woman in her forties in good health. Some clones in this sample may be carry-over from other donors' samples. The DNA is TGTGCCACCAGCAGAGACCCGGAGGGGGGTCGCAATGAGCAGTTCTTC. It encodes CATSRDPEGGRNEQFF.